The 11 T cell receptor beta chains below all came from one sample that was sequenced in a study of human T cells and chemical hapten exposure. Stated time point: patch test 2, 6 weeks after DPC sensitization. Treatment noted: therapeutic diphenylcyclopropenone sensitization with weekly scalp DPC. From the RACE reads, TCRdb called clonotypes with MiXCR, one entry per CDR3 protein. The sample contains roughly 150,000 distinct CDR3 sequences, about an eighth of which appear only once. The input for sequencing was whole blood, taken in connection with sensitization to the hapten diphenylcyclopropenone (DPC). These receptors were taken from a woman in her forties or fifties with alopecia areata. Some clones in this sample may be carry-over from other donors' samples.

The CDR3 sequence is CSVSPRAGAADTQYF. The DNA for the CDR3 is TGCAGCGTGAGCCCGAGAGCGGGAGCGGCAGATACGCAGTATTTT. The V gene is TRBV29-1, the J gene TRBJ2-3; TRBD2 aligns across 8 bases. This CDR3 is 15 amino acids long. Germline trimming cut 6 bases from V and 4 bases from J; bases unmatched to any gene: 12. From germline, CDR1 is SQVTM and CDR2 ANQGSEA.

A few counts support this clonotype. This rearrangement joins TRBV21-1 to TRBJ2-7; TRBD1, the D gene given by the table, was not confirmed from the DNA. TRBV21-1 is termed a pseudogene. This CDR3 has 15 residues. In DNA, the CDR3 is TGTGCCAGCAGCAAACCCACAGGACACTCCTACGAGCAGTACTTC. It codes for CASSKPTGHSYEQYF.

Regarding this clonotype: The final CDR3 position lacks the conserved phenylalanine or tryptophan, pointing to a likely read error. This chain joins TRBV10-3 and TRBJ2-3; the match to TRBD2 covers 8 bases. CDR1 and CDR2 from the germline V gene are ENHRY and SYGVKD. Unmatched junction bases numbered 3, after V lost 3 bases and J lost 4 bases. This CDR3 is 14 amino acids long. The DNA of the CDR3 is TGTGCCATCAGTGAAGGAGCGGGAGCAGATACGCAGTATTCT. This translates into CAISEGAGADTQYS.

V is TRBV4-2 and J is TRBJ2-1; D call uncertain. Trimming took off 1 base at V and 6 bases at J, with 10 bases between the two ends. Germline lookup yields CDR1 LGHNA and CDR2 YNFKEQ. This CDR3 is 14 amino acids long. CDR3 protein: CASSQAARINEQFF. The CDR3 DNA follows: TGTGCCAGCAGCCAAGCGGCCCGGATCAATGAGCAGTTCTTC.

This clonotype was observed a handful of times. The CDR3 sequence: CSATRDSKWYGYTF. In nucleotides, the CDR3 is TGCAGTGCTACCCGGGACAGCAAATGGTATGGCTACACCTTC. The chain links TRBV20-1 to TRBJ1-2; 7 bases agree with TRBD1. Germline V CDR1 and CDR2: DFQATT, SNEGSKA (reference sequence). The CDR3 totals 14 residues. V shed 4 bases and J 5 bases; nucleotides not matched to a gene: 10.

The sample holds a few counts of this clonotype. The V and J genes are TRBV4-3 and TRBJ2-3; the D gene is possibly TRBD2 (6 bases). CDR1 is LGHNA, CDR2 YSLEER, per germline. This CDR3 region has 16 residues. Trimming cost V 0 bases and J 11 bases, with 21 bases left between them. Here the CDR3 reads CASSQDGEASVMLQYF. The CDR3 DNA sequence: TGCGCCAGCAGCCAAGATGGAGAAGCTAGCGTCATGCTGCAGTATTTT.

This clonotype was observed a few times. The chain combines TRBV11-3 with TRBJ1-1; D might be TRBD1 (5 bases). This CDR3 contains 15 residues. Germline V gene data show CDR1 as SGHNT and CDR2 as YENEEA. Trimming took off 1 base at V and 4 bases at J, with 13 bases between the two ends. The CDR3 DNA sequence: TGTGCCAGCAGCTTAGGCGGAGGGGTAGCCACTGAAGCTTTCTTT. Encoded protein: CASSLGGGVATEAFF.

This clonotype occurred many times. This chain uses TRBV29-1 with TRBJ1-1, with D unresolved. V lost 4 bases to trimming and J lost 6 bases, with 18 bases between them. CDR3 size: 14 residues. CDR1 is SQVTM and CDR2 is ANQGSEA in the germline V gene. The CDR3 is CSVGLLKADAEAFF. Here the CDR3 DNA reads TGCAGCGTTGGACTCCTTAAGGCGGACGCTGAAGCTTTCTTT.

This clonotype appeared a few times. A read error may produce the germline difference seen at one junction end. CDR3 protein: CASSGGLSNEQYF. The CDR3 coding sequence is TGCGCCAGCAGCGGGGGACTCTCCAACGAGCAGTACTTC. The chain joins TRBV5-1 to TRBJ2-7, with a tentative D call TRBD2 (6 bases). CDR1 SGHRS and CDR2 YFSETQ come from the germline V gene. CDR3 length equals 13 residues.

The chain links TRBV7-9 to TRBJ1-2, with D tentatively TRBD1 (5 bases). The germline V gene encodes CDR1 SEHNR and CDR2 FQNEAQ (reference sequence). The CDR3 totals 14 residues. Trimming removed 1 base at V and 8 bases at J, with 14 bases between. The CDR3 spells CASSLEYQGQGYTF. In DNA form, the CDR3 reads TGTGCCAGCAGCTTAGAGTACCAGGGTCAAGGCTACACCTTC. The full variable domain, completed using reference TRBV7-9 and TRBJ1-2, is DTGVSQNPRHKITKRGQNVTFRCDPISEHNRLYWYRQTLGQGPEFLTYFQNEAQLEKSRLLSDRFSAERPKGSFSTLEIQRTEQGDSAMYLCASSLEYQGQGYTFGSGTRLTVV.

This clonotype was counted ten times or more. The chain carries TRBV29-1 and TRBJ2-7; tentatively, D is TRBD1 (5 bases). The germline gives CDR1 SQVTM, CDR2 ANQGSEA. The V gene lost 6 bases and the J gene lost 5 bases, with 17 bases spanning the gap. This CDR3 contains 13 residues. The CDR3 bases are TGCAGCGTCGGACATGCGAGGAGAAACGAGCAGTACTTC. Amino acid sequence: CSVGHARRNEQYF.